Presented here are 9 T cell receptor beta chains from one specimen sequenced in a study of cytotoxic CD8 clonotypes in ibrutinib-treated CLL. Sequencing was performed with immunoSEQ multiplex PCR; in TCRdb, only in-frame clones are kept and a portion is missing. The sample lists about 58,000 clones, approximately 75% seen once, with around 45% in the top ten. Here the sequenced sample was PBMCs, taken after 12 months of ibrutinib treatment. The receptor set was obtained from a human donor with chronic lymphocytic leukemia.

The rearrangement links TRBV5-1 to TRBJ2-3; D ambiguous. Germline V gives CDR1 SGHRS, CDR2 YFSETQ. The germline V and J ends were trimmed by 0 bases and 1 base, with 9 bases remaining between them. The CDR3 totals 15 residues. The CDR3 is CASSLANTGTDTQYF. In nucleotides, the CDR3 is TGCGCCAGCAGCTTGGCCAATACGGGCACAGATACGCAGTATTTT.

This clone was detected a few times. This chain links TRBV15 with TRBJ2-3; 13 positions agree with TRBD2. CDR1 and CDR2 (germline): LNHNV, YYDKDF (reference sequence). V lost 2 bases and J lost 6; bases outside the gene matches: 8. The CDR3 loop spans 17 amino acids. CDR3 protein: CATSRPTSGRAADTQYF. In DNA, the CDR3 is TGTGCCACCAGCAGACCAACTAGCGGGAGGGCAGCGGATACGCAGTATTTT.

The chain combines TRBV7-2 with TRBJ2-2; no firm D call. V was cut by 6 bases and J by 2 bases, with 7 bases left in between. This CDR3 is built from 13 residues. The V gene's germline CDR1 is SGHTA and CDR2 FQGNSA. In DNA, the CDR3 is TGTGCCAGCAGGAGCCCAAACACCGGGGAGCTGTTTTTT. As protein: CASRSPNTGELFF.

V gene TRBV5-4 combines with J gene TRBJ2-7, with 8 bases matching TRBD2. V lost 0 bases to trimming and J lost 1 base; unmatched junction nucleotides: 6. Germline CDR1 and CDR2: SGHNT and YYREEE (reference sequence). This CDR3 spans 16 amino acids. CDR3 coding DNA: TGTGCCAGCAGCTTGGATAGCGGGATGTCGTCCTACGAGCAGTACTTC. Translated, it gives CASSLDSGMSSYEQYF. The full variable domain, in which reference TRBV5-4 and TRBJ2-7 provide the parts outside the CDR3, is ETGVTQSPTHLIKTRGQQVTLRCSSQSGHNTVSWYQQALGQGPQFIFQYYREEENGRGNFPPRFSGLQFPNYSSELNVNALELDDSALYLCASSLDSGMSSYEQYFGPGTRLTVT.

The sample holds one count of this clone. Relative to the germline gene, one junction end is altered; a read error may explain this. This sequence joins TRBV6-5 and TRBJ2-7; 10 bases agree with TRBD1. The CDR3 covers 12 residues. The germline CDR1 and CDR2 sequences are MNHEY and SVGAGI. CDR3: CASSYRGDRGLF. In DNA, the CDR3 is TGTGCCAGCAGTTACAGAGGGGACAGGGGACTCTTC.

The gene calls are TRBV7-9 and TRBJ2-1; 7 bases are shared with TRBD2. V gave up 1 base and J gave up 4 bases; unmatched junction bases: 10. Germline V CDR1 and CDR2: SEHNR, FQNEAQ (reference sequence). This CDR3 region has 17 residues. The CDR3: CASSLVRLAEMYNEQFF. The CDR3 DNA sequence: TGTGCCAGCAGCTTAGTCCGCCTAGCGGAAATGTACAATGAGCAGTTCTTC.

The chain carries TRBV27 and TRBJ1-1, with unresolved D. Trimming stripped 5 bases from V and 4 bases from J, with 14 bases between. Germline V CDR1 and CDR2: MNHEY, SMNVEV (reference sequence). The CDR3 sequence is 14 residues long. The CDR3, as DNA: TGTGCCAGCAGTCCTAACCGAGTGGGCACTGAAGCTTTCTTT. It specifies CASSPNRVGTEAFF.

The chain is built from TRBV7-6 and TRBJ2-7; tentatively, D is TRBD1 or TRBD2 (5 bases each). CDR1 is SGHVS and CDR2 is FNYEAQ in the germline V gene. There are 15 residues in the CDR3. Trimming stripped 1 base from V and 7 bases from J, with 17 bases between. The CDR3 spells CASSLGGVALEEQYF. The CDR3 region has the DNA TGTGCCAGCAGCTTAGGAGGGGTGGCCCTAGAAGAGCAGTACTTC.

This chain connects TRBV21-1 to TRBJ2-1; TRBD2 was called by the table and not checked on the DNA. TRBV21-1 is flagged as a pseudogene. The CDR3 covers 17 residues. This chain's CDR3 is CASSKNSSGSSYNEQFF. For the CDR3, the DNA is TGTGCCAGCAGCAAAAACTCAAGCGGGAGCTCCTACAATGAGCAGTTCTTC.